One TCR beta chain is described in this entry. Its antigen remains unknown. V lost 4 bases to trimming and J lost 9 bases, with 20 bases between them. CDR3 length: 15 amino acids. The germline CDR1 and CDR2 sequences are SGDLS and YYNGEE. These data originate in a study of vaccination effects on CD4 cells after COVID-19. Viral peptide pool expansion of antigen-specific CD4+ T cells preceded sequencing in the ViraFEST assay. When around 9 days of culture had elapsed, CD4+ T cells were isolated. Nobody among the vaccine recipients had prior SARS-CoV-2 infection (nucleocapsid antibodies were negative). Using immunoSEQ multiplex PCR, the repertoire was profiled, and TCRdb retains in-frame clones only, with some absent. The sample includes tens of thousands of clones, roughly 70% of them seen just once.

The chain recombines TRBV9 with TRBJ2-1; a possible D gene is TRBD2 (6 bases). The sample consisted of CD4+ T cells from PBMCs cultured with SARS-CoV-2 spike peptides, taken before COVID-19 vaccination. The clonotype originates from a human donor who received a COVID-19 vaccine. The CDR3 loop reads CASSPRGGNRGEQFF. The DNA for the CDR3 is TGTGCCAGCAGCCCGAGAGGCGGGAATCGAGGTGAGCAGTTCTTC.